This T cell receptor beta chain derives from a study of cytomegalovirus exposure and HLA in healthy donors. Overall study findings and caveats: Most TCR sequences proved rare, with some public TCRs found in many donors.

The PCR contained 60 Vbeta and 13 Jbeta primers. Libraries were prepared by immunoSEQ multiplex PCR; TCRdb keeps only in-frame clonotypes and omits some of them. This sample yields around 97,000 clones, of which approximately 73% are seen a single time; 3% to 4% belongs to the top ten. Comments on this clone: Its target is not known.

V dropped 4 bases and J dropped 6; count of bases not matched to a gene: 16. This CDR3 spans 19 amino acids. Looked up from germline, CDR1 is SGHTA and CDR2 is FQGNSA. The sequencing sample was made of PBMCs. The chain couples TRBV7-2 to TRBJ2-1; 12 bases line up with TRBD2. The clonotype originates from a man aged 40-50 years in good health and CMV-seronegative. CDR3 sequence reads: CASSSRRLAGGQSSNEQFF. The DNA for the CDR3 is TGTGCCAGCAGCTCCCGGCGGCTAGCGGGGGGGCAATCGTCCAATGAGCAGTTCTTC. The full variable domain, in which reference TRBV7-2 and TRBJ2-1 provide the parts outside the CDR3, is GAGVSQSPSNKVTEKGKDVELRCDPISGHTALYWYRQSLGQGLEFLIYFQGNSAPDKSGLPSDRFSAERTGGSVSTLTIQRTQQEDSAVYLCASSSRRLAGGQSSNEQFFGPGTRLTVL.